This T cell receptor (beta chain) emerged from a study of blood T cell repertoires in COVID-19. Whole-study context: The analysed material was cDNA or gDNA that came from T cells, B-cell-depleted T cells, or PBMCs.

With V trimmed by 5 bases and J by 5 bases, 5 bases remained unmatched. The CDR3 is made up of 13 amino acids. Germline V CDR1 and CDR2: SGHVS, FQNEAQ. Only in-frame clones appear in the TCRdb table, and some are missing; sequencing was by immunoSEQ multiplex PCR. Of approximately 220,000 clones in the sample, over 70% were seen once. Sequenced input: peripheral blood. The chain employs TRBV7-8 and TRBJ1-1; TRBD1 aligns across 7 bases. The sequence was obtained from a woman aged 80 or over with acute or convalescent COVID-19. CDR3 DNA: TGTGCCAGCAGCCCAGCAGGGGGAACTGAAGCTTTCTTT. Translating it yields CASSPAGGTEAFF.